This T cell receptor beta chain was obtained from a study of T cell repertoires in cytomegalovirus infection. General study points: There were HLA-C-restricted CMV-specific TCR beta clonotypes dominating the ex vivo response.

With 4 bases clipped from V and 7 bases from J, the junction kept 8 bases outside the gene matches. The CDR3 runs to 15 residues. Per germline, CDR1 SGDLS and CDR2 YYNGEE. TCRdb passed the reads through MiXCR, listing each CDR3 protein once. The profile shows around 240,000 distinct CDR3 sequences, 20% to 25% of them singletons. This clonotype occurred a few times. Its matching antigen is unknown. Sequenced material: CD8+ T cells from PBMCs. The rearrangement uses TRBV9 and TRBJ2-1, with 10 positions matching TRBD2. The clonotype was recovered from a human donor in good health (CMV status not recorded). Some clones in this sample may be carry-over from other donors' samples. CDR3 nucleotides: TGTGCCAGCAGCCCAAGCGGGGGGGCCGGGAATGAGCAGTTCTTC. This gives the protein CASSPSGGAGNEQFF. Together with reference TRBV9 and TRBJ2-1, the CDR3 gives the full variable domain: DSGVTQTPKHLITATGQRVTLRCSPRSGDLSVYWYQQSLDQGLQFLIQYYNGEERAKGNILERFSAQQFPDLHSELNLSSLELGDSALYFCASSPSGGAGNEQFFGPGTRLTVL.